Presented here are 19 T cell receptor beta chains from one specimen sequenced in a study of shared clonotypes between healthy human individuals. TCRdb's copy holds only in-frame clones and misses some; the assay was immunoSEQ multiplex PCR. The sample has 2 million to 2.5 million clones, 85% to 95% seen once. Specimen: naive CD4+ T cells from PBMCs. Subset reported: CD45RA+ positively selected. These receptors were collected from a man aged 18 to 29 in good health. Some clones in this sample may be carry-over from other donors' samples.

This clone was counted between two and nine times. The chain couples TRBV19 to TRBJ1-3; a weak D match, TRBD1 (6 bases). Germline V gene sequence: CDR1 LNHDA, CDR2 SQIVND (reference sequence). The CDR3 has 14 amino acids. V was trimmed by 5 bases and J by 4 bases, leaving 12 bases between them. Here the CDR3 reads CASSDQGFGNTIYF. As DNA, the CDR3 is TGTGCCAGTAGTGATCAGGGGTTCGGAAACACCATATATTTT.

V usage is TRBV10-1 and J usage is TRBJ2-5; perhaps TRBD2 as D (5 bases). Trimming pared 4 bases from V and 1 base from J, leaving 16 bases between. This CDR3 region has 16 residues. Germline CDR1 and CDR2: WNHNN and SYGVQD (reference sequence). The DNA for the CDR3 is TGCGCCAGCAGTGGCCCCATCCCGGGATCCCAAGAGACCCAGTACTTC. This encodes CASSGPIPGSQETQYF.

V usage is TRBV23-1 and J usage is TRBJ2-7; TRBD1 aligns across 7 bases. TRBV23-1 is recorded as an ORF, its role being uncertain. V lost 7 bases, J lost 5 bases, and 8 bases stayed unmatched. This CDR3 comprises 13 residues. CDR3 region: CASTRQGKHEQYF. The CDR3 region has the DNA TGCGCCAGCACAAGACAGGGTAAGCACGAGCAGTACTTC.

This chain joins TRBV14 and TRBJ2-7, with 7 bases matching TRBD1. This CDR3 comprises 15 residues. After removal of 4 bases from V and 2 bases from J, the junction contained 8 bases not matched to a gene. Germline CDR1 is SGHDN and CDR2 is FVKESK. CDR3 in amino acids: CASSRQTGAAYEQYF. For the CDR3, the DNA is TGTGCCAGCAGCCGGCAAACAGGGGCGGCCTACGAGCAGTACTTC.

This rearrangement joins TRBV28 to TRBJ1-1; 7 positions match TRBD1. Germline V gene data show CDR1 as MDHEN and CDR2 as SYDVKM. V gave up 3 bases and J gave up 6 bases; unmatched junction bases: 10. This CDR3 region has 15 residues. DNA of the CDR3: TGTGCCAGCAGTTTCGCGAGGCAGGGGGGCCCTGAAGCTTTCTTT. This gives the protein CASSFARQGGPEAFF. Looking up the rest from reference TRBV28 and TRBJ1-1 gives the full variable domain: DVKVTQSSRYLVKRTGEKVFLECVQDMDHENMFWYRQDPGLGLRLIYFSYDVKMKEKGDIPEGYSVSREKKERFSLILESASTNQTSMYLCASSFARQGGPEAFFGQGTRLTVV.

This sequence joins TRBV2 and TRBJ1-2, with D hard to call. The CDR3 extends over 14 amino acids. V lost 5 bases and J lost 0, with 10 bases in between. The germline V gene has CDR1 SNHLY and CDR2 FYNNEI. CDR3 nucleotides: TGTGCCAGCAGTATCTACACCACTAACTATGGCTACACCTTC. It translates to CASSIYTTNYGYTF.

The chain employs TRBV28 and TRBJ2-7, with D possibly being TRBD2 (7 bases). Between the trimmed V and J ends, which lost 3 bases and 6 bases, there was a span of 15 bases. The CDR3 contains 14 residues. CDR1 is MDHEN, CDR2 SYDVKM, per germline. The CDR3, as DNA: TGTGCCAGCAGTTTCCTTGGGGCGGGGGCCGAGCAGTACTTC. This gives the protein CASSFLGAGAEQYF.

V usage is TRBV29-1 and J usage is TRBJ2-5, with D tentatively TRBD1 or TRBD2 (5 bases each). In germline, CDR1 is SQVTM, CDR2 ANQGSEA. The CDR3 has 15 amino acids. Trimming shortened V by 4 bases and J by 4 bases, and 19 bases separated the two germline ends. CDR3 loop: CSVAVPGTVGETQYF. DNA of the CDR3: TGCAGCGTTGCGGTGCCCGGGACGGTAGGAGAGACCCAGTACTTC. The whole variable domain, remainder taken from reference TRBV29-1 and TRBJ2-5, is SAVISQKPSRDICQRGTSLTIQCQVDSQVTMMFWYRQQPGQSLTLIATANQGSEATYESGFVIDKFPISRPNLTFSTLTVSNMSPEDSSIYLCSVAVPGTVGETQYFGPGTRLLVL.

The chain recombines TRBV4-2 with TRBJ1-1; D gene unclear. The CDR3 runs to 14 residues. V lost 4 bases and J lost 2, with 11 bases in between. Per germline, CDR1 LGHNA and CDR2 YNFKEQ. DNA for the CDR3: TGTGCCAGCAGCCTGTCGGGCGACAACACTGAAGCTTTCTTT. It encodes CASSLSGDNTEAFF.

In regard to this clone: A junction boundary mismatches the germline segment, possibly from a read error. The chain has TRBV7-7 and TRBJ1-4; D unresolved. The CDR3 consists of 15 residues. Germline V gives CDR1 SSHAT, CDR2 FNYEAQ (reference sequence). The CDR3 reads CASSLWAAHNEKLSF. CDR3 bases: TGTGCCAGCAGTTTATGGGCAGCGCATAATGAAAAACTGTCTTTT.

The chain combines TRBV5-1 with TRBJ2-1, with 10 positions matching TRBD2. The CDR3 covers 16 residues. Trimming at V came to 4 bases and at J to 7 bases, leaving 11 bases not matched to a gene. Germline V gene lookup returns CDR1 SGHRS and CDR2 YFSETQ. For the CDR3, the DNA is TGCGCCAGCAGCCCCGTCGGCCTAGCGGGAGCAAATGAGCAGTTCTTC. Amino acids: CASSPVGLAGANEQFF.

This clone has just one count. The chain carries TRBV7-3 and TRBJ1-1; a weak D match, TRBD1 (6 bases). CDR3 length equals 15 residues. Deletions cut 4 bases from V and 4 bases from J, with 16 bases between. CDR1 is SGHTA, CDR2 FQGTGA, per germline. As DNA, the CDR3 is TGTGCCAGCAGCTCCGGCTGGGGCAGGGGCACTGAAGCTTTCTTT. Protein product: CASSSGWGRGTEAFF.

The chain is built from TRBV5-1 and TRBJ2-2; 10 positions match TRBD2. Germline trimming cut 4 bases from V and 6 bases from J; bases unmatched to any gene: 6. Germline V gene lookup returns CDR1 SGHRS and CDR2 YFSETQ. The CDR3 spans 15 residues. CDR3 residues: CASSPQTSGSGELFF. Written as DNA, the CDR3 is TGCGCCAGCAGCCCCCAGACTAGCGGGTCCGGGGAGCTGTTTTTT.

This clone has only one observation. This chain connects TRBV18 to TRBJ1-4, with D uncertain. Germline loops: CDR1 KGHSH, CDR2 LQKENI. Trimming removed 4 bases at V and 8 bases at J, with 14 bases between. The CDR3 loop spans 14 amino acids. CDR3 protein: CASSLETGNEKLFF. The CDR3 region has the DNA TGTGCCAGCTCACTAGAGACGGGAAACGAAAAACTGTTTTTT.

The chain couples TRBV25-1 to TRBJ2-3, with 12 bases that match TRBD2. J lost 4 bases, V lost 1 base, and 9 bases had no gene match. The CDR3 contains 18 residues. The germline gives CDR1 MGHDK, CDR2 SYGVNS. Written as DNA, the CDR3 is TGTGCCAGCAGTGAATTCGCGACTAGCGGGAGACTCCCAGATACGCAGTATTTT. It translates to CASSEFATSGRLPDTQYF.

The chain combines TRBV28 with TRBJ1-4; a weak D match, TRBD1 (5 bases). The V gene lost 5 bases and the J gene lost 8 bases, with 15 bases spanning the gap. CDR3 length equals 14 residues. Germline values: CDR1 MDHEN, CDR2 SYDVKM. The CDR3: CASSTAGTLEKLFF. DNA of the CDR3: TGTGCCAGCAGTACGGCCGGGACCCTGGAAAAACTGTTTTTT.

V is TRBV10-3 and J is TRBJ2-1, with D possibly being TRBD1 or TRBD2 (10 bases each). Germline assignment: CDR1 ENHRY and CDR2 SYGVKD. The CDR3 spans 17 residues. In DNA, the CDR3 is TGTGCGACCCGGGACAGGGGTTCTAGCGGGAGCCACAATGAGCAGTTCTTC. Its translation: CATRDRGSSGSHNEQFF.

The chain joins TRBV28 to TRBJ1-2; 8 nucleotides match TRBD1. The CDR3 is 14 residues long. The J segment lost 8 bases and the V segment lost 4 bases, leaving 9 bases of the junction unmatched. CDR1 and CDR2 from the germline V gene are MDHEN and SYDVKM. CDR3 in amino acids: CASSSGQDVGGYTF. DNA of the CDR3: TGTGCCAGCAGTTCGGGACAGGACGTGGGGGGCTACACCTTC.

As for this clone: Different DNA sequences within this sample yield the same CDR3. V is TRBV9 and J is TRBJ2-7; D gene uncertain. In germline, CDR1 is SGDLS, CDR2 YYNGEE. The CDR3 sequence is 14 residues long. The V gene lost 0 bases and the J gene lost 0 bases, with 7 bases spanning the gap. The CDR3 protein is CASSVGDSSYEQYF. The CDR3 DNA sequence: TGTGCCAGCAGCGTAGGGGATAGCTCCTACGAGCAGTACTTC.